This T cell receptor (beta chain) comes out of a study of blood T cell repertoires in COVID-19. Across the whole study: Sites in the United States, Italy and Spain provided acute and convalescent COVID-19 samples. Sources were T cells, B-cell-depleted T cells, or PBMCs; the material itself was cDNA or gDNA.

Germline CDR1 WNHNN, CDR2 SYGVQD (reference sequence). The CDR3 is 15 amino acids. The germline V and J ends were trimmed by 5 bases and 0 bases, with 11 bases remaining between them. In the study's own analysis: Estimation of nucleated cell counts relied on the amplification of reference gene primers. TCRdb keeps only in-frame clones here, not all; method: immunoSEQ multiplex PCR. V and J calls and clone size follow that table, whereas D and trimming were derived from the DNA. This table holds around 170,000 clones, over 80% found once. This rearrangement joins TRBV10-1 to TRBJ2-1, with a tentative D call TRBD2 (6 bases). This TCR came from a man aged 70-80 years who had recovered from COVID-19. The specimen was peripheral blood. CDR3 DNA sequence: TGCGCCAGCAGTTCCCGGGGGAGCTCCTACAATGAGCAGTTCTTC. Encoded protein: CASSSRGSSYNEQFF.